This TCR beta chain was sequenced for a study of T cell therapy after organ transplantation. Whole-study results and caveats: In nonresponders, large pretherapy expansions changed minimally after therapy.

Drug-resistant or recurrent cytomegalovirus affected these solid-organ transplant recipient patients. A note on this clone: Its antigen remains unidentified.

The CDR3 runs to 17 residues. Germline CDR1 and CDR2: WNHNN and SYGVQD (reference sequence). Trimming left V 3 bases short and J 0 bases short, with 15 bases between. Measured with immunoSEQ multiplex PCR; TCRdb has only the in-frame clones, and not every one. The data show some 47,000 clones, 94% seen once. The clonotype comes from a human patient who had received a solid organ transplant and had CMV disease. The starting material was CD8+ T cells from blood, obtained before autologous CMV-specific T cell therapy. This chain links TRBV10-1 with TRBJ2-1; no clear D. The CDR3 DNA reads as TGCGCCAGCAGTGATAGGGCCAGCCCCAGCTCCTACAATGAGCAGTTCTTC. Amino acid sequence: CASSDRASPSSYNEQFF.